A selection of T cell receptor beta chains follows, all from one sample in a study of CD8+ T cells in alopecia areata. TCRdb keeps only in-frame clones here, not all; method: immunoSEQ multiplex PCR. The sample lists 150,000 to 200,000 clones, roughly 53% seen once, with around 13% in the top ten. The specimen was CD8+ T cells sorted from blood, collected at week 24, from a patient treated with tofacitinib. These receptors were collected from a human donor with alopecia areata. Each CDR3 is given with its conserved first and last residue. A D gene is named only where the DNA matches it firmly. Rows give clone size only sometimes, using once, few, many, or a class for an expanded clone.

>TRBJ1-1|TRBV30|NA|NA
TGTGCCTGGTCGGAAACGATGAACACTGAAGCTTTCTTT
CAWSETMNTEAFF
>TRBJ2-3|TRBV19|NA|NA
TGTGCCAGTAGTACAGGGTCTGATACGCAGTATTTT
CASSTGSDTQYF
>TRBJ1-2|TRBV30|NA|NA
TGTGCCTGGAAAGTCGACGAAGGGCAACGTGGCTATGGCTACACCTTC
CAWKVDEGQRGYGYTF
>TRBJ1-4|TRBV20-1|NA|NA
TGCAGTGCTTGGACAGAGGAAAAACTGTTTTTT
CSAWTEEKLFF
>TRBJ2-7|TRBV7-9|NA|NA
TGTGCCAGCAGCTTAGGGGACTACGAGCAGTACTTC
CASSLGDYEQYF
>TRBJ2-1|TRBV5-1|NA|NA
TGCGCCAGCAGCTTGTTTCCCGAGGGCTACAATGAGCAGTTCTTC
CASSLFPEGYNEQFF
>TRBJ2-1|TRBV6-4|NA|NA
TGTGCCAGCAGTGAGGCCCAAAACAATGAGCAGTTCTTC
CASSEAQNNEQFF
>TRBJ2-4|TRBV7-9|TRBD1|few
TGTGCCAGCAGCTCCGTTGGACAGGGAAACATTCAGTACTTC
CASSSVGQGNIQYF
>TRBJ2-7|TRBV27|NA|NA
TGTGCCAGCTCGGCGAAGGGGTGGCACGAGCAGTACTTC
CASSAKGWHEQYF
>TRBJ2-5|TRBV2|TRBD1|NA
TGTGCCAGCAGTGAGGGGACAGGGAGAGAACTCCAAGAGACCCAGTACTTC
CASSEGTGRELQETQYF
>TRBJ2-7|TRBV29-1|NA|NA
TGCAGCGTTGGAAACAGGCAGAGCTCCTACGAGCAGTACTTC
CSVGNRQSSYEQYF
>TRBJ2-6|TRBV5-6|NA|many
TGTGCCAGCAGCTTGTGGCAGTTCCCCAATTTGGACGTCCTGACTTTC
CASSLWQFPNLDVLTF
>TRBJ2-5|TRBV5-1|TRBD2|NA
TGCGCCAGCAGCGGAGGACTAGCGGTGCGAGAGACCCAGTACTTC
CASSGGLAVRETQYF
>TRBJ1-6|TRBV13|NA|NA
TGTGCCAGCAGCCTCCGGTGGGATTCACCCCTCCACTTT
CASSLRWDSPLHF
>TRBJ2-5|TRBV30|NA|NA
TGTGCCTGGACTGATATACAGCCCCAAGAGACCCAGTACTTC
CAWTDIQPQETQYF
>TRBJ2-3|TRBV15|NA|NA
TGTGCCACCAGCAGAGAATCGGGAATCGATACGCAGTATTTT
CATSRESGIDTQYF
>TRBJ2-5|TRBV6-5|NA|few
TGTGCCAGCAGTCCACAGGGTGTTCGGGAGACCCAGTACTTC
CASSPQGVRETQYF
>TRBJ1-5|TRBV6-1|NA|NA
TGTGCCAGCAGCACTAATCAGCCCCAGCATTTT
CASSTNQPQHF
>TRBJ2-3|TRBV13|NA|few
TGTGCCAGCAGGGGAACTGGGGGCGGCACAGATACGCAGTATTTT
CASRGTGGGTDTQYF
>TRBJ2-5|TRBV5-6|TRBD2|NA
TGTGCCAGCAGCCCTGGACTAGCGGGCCTCCCCGAGACCCAGTACTTC
CASSPGLAGLPETQYF
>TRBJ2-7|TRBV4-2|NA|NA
TGTGCCAGCAGCCAAGAACCCTTGCATCACTACGAGCAGTACTTC
CASSQEPLHHYEQYF
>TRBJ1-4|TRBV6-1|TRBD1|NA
TGTGCCAGCAGTGAATGGAGGGGGCTGGATGAAAAACTGTTTTTT
CASSEWRGLDEKLFF
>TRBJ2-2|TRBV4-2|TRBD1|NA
TGTGCCAGCAGCCTACGACAGGGTTCCACCGGGGAGCTGTTTTTT
CASSLRQGSTGELFF
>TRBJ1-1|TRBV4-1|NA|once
TGCGCCAGCAGCCAAGATTTCGGACAGAAGAACACTGAAGCTTTCTTT
CASSQDFGQKNTEAFF
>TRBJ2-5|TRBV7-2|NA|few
TGTGCCAGCAGCTTATGGTGGGCATCAGGCCAAGAGACCCAGTACTTC
CASSLWWASGQETQYF
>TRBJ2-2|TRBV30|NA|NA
TGTGCCTCCAACCGCCGGGACTCGGGATTAGGCGGGGAGCTGTTTTTT
CASNRRDSGLGGELFF
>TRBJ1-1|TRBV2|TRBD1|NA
TGTGCCAGCAGGTGGGGACAGGGGGCTTCCGCTGAAGCTTTCTTT
CASRWGQGASAEAFF
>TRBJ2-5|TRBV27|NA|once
TGTGCCAGCAACGCCGGAGAGACCCAGTACTTC
CASNAGETQYF
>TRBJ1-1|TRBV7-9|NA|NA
TGTGCCAGCAGCTTTCCGGGAGATGAAGCTTTCTTT
CASSFPGDEAFF
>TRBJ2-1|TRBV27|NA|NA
TGTGCCAGCAGTTTACCAAACAGGGTTCAGCTCAATGAGCAGTTCTTC
CASSLPNRVQLNEQFF
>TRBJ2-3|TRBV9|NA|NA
TGTGCCAGCAGCGGCTGGGGCTCGTCCCCAGATACGCAGTATTTT
CASSGWGSSPDTQYF
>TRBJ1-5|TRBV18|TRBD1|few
TGTGCCAGCTCACCCGTTACAGGGGGCTGGCAGCCCCAGCATTTT
CASSPVTGGWQPQHF
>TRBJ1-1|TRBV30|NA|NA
TGTGCCTGGAGTGTAGTTCCGGGGAACACTGAAGCTTTCTTT
CAWSVVPGNTEAFF
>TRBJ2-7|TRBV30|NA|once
TGTGCCTGGAGAGTGGGCTACGAGCAGTACTTC
CAWRVGYEQYF
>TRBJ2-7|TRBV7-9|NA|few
TGTGCCAGCAGCAGGACGGACTTCTACGAGCAGTACTTC
CASSRTDFYEQYF
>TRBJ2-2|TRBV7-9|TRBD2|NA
TGTGCCAGCAGCTCCCTAGCGGACTCGAACACCGGGGAGCTGTTTTTT
CASSSLADSNTGELFF
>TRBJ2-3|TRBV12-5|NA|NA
TGTGCTAGTGGTCTCAACCCCCTTGTCACAGATACGCAGTATTTT
CASGLNPLVTDTQYF
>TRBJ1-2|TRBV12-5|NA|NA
TGTGCTAGTGGTTTGTCAGGGGATGGCTACACCTTC
CASGLSGDGYTF
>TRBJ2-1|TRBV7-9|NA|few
TGTGCCAGCATTGCGGGAAGCTCCTACAATGAGCAGTTCTTC
CASIAGSSYNEQFF
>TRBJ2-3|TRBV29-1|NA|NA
TGCAGCGTTGAGGGGGGCAGCTGGGGGAACACAGATACGCAGTATTTT
CSVEGGSWGNTDTQYF
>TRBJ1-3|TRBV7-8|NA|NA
TGTGCCAGCAGCTTAGGAGTACCCTCTGGAAACACCATATATTTT
CASSLGVPSGNTIYF
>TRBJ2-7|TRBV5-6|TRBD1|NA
TGTGCCAGCAGCCCGACAGGGGACGAGCAGTACTTC
CASSPTGDEQYF